These T cell receptor beta chains were read from a single sample in a study of blood T cell repertoires in COVID-19. The assay was immunoSEQ multiplex PCR, and TCRdb's table has in-frame clones only and misses some. This sample carries some 62,000 clones, 85% to 90% of them seen once, and the ten largest clones take roughly 18%. The specimen sequenced was peripheral blood. The receptor set was obtained from a woman aged 55-75 years with COVID-19, enrolled during active disease. CDR3s include the opening cysteine and the closing phenylalanine or tryptophan. A D gene is named only where the DNA matches it firmly.

v_call	d_call	cdr3_length	j_call	cdr3_aa
TRBV27	NA	15	TRBJ2-7	CASSSSTGNSYEQYF
TRBV30	TRBD2	15	TRBJ2-7	CAWSVGWTSGGRTYF
TRBV9	TRBD2	13	TRBJ2-1	CASSARTRDEQFF
TRBV4-2	NA	17	TRBJ2-1	CASSQVRQEGKGNEQFF
TRBV3-1/TRBV3-2	NA	13	TRBJ1-4	CASSHRGNEKLFF
TRBV3-1/TRBV3-2	NA	14	TRBJ1-3	CASSQGWEGNTIYF
TRBV29-1	NA	11	TRBJ1-1	CSGSRDIEAFF
TRBV5-1	NA	14	TRBJ1-1	CASSQVGANTEAFF
TRBV30	NA	14	TRBJ1-4	CAWSVQGTNEKLFF
TRBV5-1	NA	13	TRBJ1-2	CASSPQGSYGYTF
TRBV9	TRBD1	15	TRBJ2-5	CASSVDQGAKETQYF
TRBV5-1	NA	16	TRBJ2-7	CASSLDTATASYEQYF
TRBV13	NA	14	TRBJ1-2	CATSLNQVPGGYTF
TRBV6-4	NA	15	TRBJ2-2	CASILPTGNTGELFF
TRBV6-5	TRBD1	14	TRBJ2-7	CASSRMGQSYEQYF
TRBV24-1	NA	15	TRBJ2-1	CATSDFVQGLNEQFF
TRBV5-1	NA	14	TRBJ1-6	CASMKGVENSPLHF
TRBV11-2	TRBD2	15	TRBJ2-7	CASSLDPGTTYEQYF